Many counts were recorded for the clone carrying this T cell receptor (beta chain). Its antigen remains unknown. The data stem from a study of T cell repertoires in cytomegalovirus infection. Trimming left V 4 bases short and J 3 bases short, with 10 bases between. This CDR3 has 13 amino acids. Germline CDR1 SGHTA, CDR2 FQGNSA. Study-level points and caveats: HLA-C-restricted CMV-specific TCR beta clonotypes prevailed in the ex vivo response.

Each CDR3 protein is one row after TCRdb ran MiXCR on the reads. The sample carries 150,000 to 200,000 distinct CDR3 sequences, 20% to 25% recorded once. The rearrangement joins TRBV7-2 to TRBJ2-7; D not resolved. This clonotype was sampled from a human donor in good health (CMV status not recorded). Some clones in this sample may be carry-over from other donors' samples. The specimen comprised CD8+ T cells from cultured PBMCs, sampled from culture after CMV antigen stimulation. The CDR3 protein is CASSSYQRYEQYF. The CDR3 bases are TGTGCCAGCAGCTCATACCAGCGCTACGAGCAGTACTTC. Complete variable domain (other parts from reference TRBV7-2 and TRBJ2-7): GAGVSQSPSNKVTEKGKDVELRCDPISGHTALYWYRQSLGQGLEFLIYFQGNSAPDKSGLPSDRFSAERTGGSVSTLTIQRTQQEDSAVYLCASSSYQRYEQYFGPGTRLTVT.